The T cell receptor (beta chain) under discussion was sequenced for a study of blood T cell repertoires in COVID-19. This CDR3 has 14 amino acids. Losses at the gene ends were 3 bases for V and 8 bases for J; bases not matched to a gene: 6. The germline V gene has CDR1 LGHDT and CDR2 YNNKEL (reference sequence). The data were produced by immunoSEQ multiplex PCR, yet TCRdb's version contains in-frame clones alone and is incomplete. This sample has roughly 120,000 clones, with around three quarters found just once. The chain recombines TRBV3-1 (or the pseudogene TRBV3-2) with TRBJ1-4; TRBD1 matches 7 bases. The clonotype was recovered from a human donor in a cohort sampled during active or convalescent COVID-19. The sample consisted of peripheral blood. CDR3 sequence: CASSHRGYGEKLFF. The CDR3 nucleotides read TGTGCCAGCAGCCACAGGGGGTATGGGGAAAAACTGTTTTTT.